What follows is one TCR beta chain and its context. No antigen is known for it. This sample was taken from a study of tumor-infiltrating lymphocytes in localized non-small cell lung cancer. Points from the study as a whole: TCR sequencing covered a subset of patients with enough tissue.

Clones were sequenced by immunoSEQ multiplex PCR, and TCRdb holds only the in-frame ones, with some missing. The sample has just under 10,000 clones; roughly three quarters are singletons. The CDR3 has 14 amino acids. Per germline, CDR1 SGHRS and CDR2 YFSETQ. Trimming took off 0 bases at V and 1 base at J, with 8 bases between the two ends. The sample was lung tumor tissue. The TCR sequence derives from a human donor with non-small cell lung cancer. The rearrangement joins TRBV5-1 to TRBJ2-7, with D unresolved. The CDR3 coding sequence is TGCGCCAGCAGCTTGGATGGAAGGTCCTACGAGCAGTACTTC. This gives the protein CASSLDGRSYEQYF.